Following are 14 T cell receptor beta chains from one sample sequenced in a study of tumor-infiltrating lymphocytes in localized non-small cell lung cancer. Only in-frame clones appear in the TCRdb table, and some are missing; sequencing was by immunoSEQ multiplex PCR. Of several thousand clones in the sample, 70% to 80% were seen once. The sequenced sample consisted of uninvolved lung tissue not adjacent to the tumor. The origin of the receptors is a human donor with non-small cell lung cancer.

The CDR3 spells CASSISLRAGINYGYTF. The CDR3, as DNA: TGTGCCAGTAGTATTAGTCTTCGGGCAGGGATTAACTATGGCTACACCTTC. This chain joins TRBV19 and TRBJ1-2, with D possibly TRBD1 on 5 matching bases. V was cut by 3 bases and J by 1 base, with 18 bases left in between. There are 17 residues in the CDR3. Germline V gene data show CDR1 as LNHDA and CDR2 as SQIVND (reference sequence).

The rearrangement joins TRBV5-4 to TRBJ2-3, with D unclear. Germline V gene lookup returns CDR1 SGHNT and CDR2 YYREEE (reference sequence). Trimming took off 1 base at V and 6 bases at J, with 6 bases between the two ends. The CDR3 spans 12 residues. CDR3 residues: CASSLFLDTQYF. CDR3 sequence (DNA): TGTGCCAGCAGCTTGTTCTTGGATACGCAGTATTTT. Complete variable domain (other parts from reference TRBV5-4 and TRBJ2-3): ETGVTQSPTHLIKTRGQQVTLRCSSQSGHNTVSWYQQALGQGPQFIFQYYREEENGRGNFPPRFSGLQFPNYSSELNVNALELDDSALYLCASSLFLDTQYFGPGTRLTVL.

This chain joins TRBV10-1 and TRBJ2-7, with D perhaps given as TRBD1 or TRBD2 (7 bases each). The CDR3 length is 12 residues. The V gene lost 10 bases and the J gene lost 5 bases, with 15 bases spanning the gap. The V gene's germline CDR1 is WNHNN and CDR2 SYGVQD (reference sequence). Written as DNA, the CDR3 is TGCGCCAAGCTCAGGGGGGGGAACGAGCAGTACTTC. Amino acid sequence: CAKLRGGNEQYF.

V usage is TRBV28 and J usage is TRBJ2-2; D perhaps matches TRBD1 (5 bases). The CDR3 spans 14 residues. The germline CDR1 and CDR2 sequences are MDHEN and SYDVKM. The V gene lost 4 bases and the J gene lost 6 bases, with 12 bases spanning the gap. The CDR3 loop is CASSSTGSAGELFF. In DNA form, the CDR3 reads TGTGCCAGCAGTTCAACAGGATCGGCCGGGGAGCTGTTTTTT. The full variable domain, in which reference TRBV28 and TRBJ2-2 provide the parts outside the CDR3, is DVKVTQSSRYLVKRTGEKVFLECVQDMDHENMFWYRQDPGLGLRLIYFSYDVKMKEKGDIPEGYSVSREKKERFSLILESASTNQTSMYLCASSSTGSAGELFFGEGSRLTVL.

This clone appeared once. The chain joins TRBV7-3 to TRBJ1-5; D ambiguous. The CDR3 is made up of 13 amino acids. Germline loops: CDR1 SGHTA, CDR2 FQGTGA. The germline V and J ends were trimmed by 5 bases and 1 base, with 6 bases remaining between them. In DNA, the CDR3 is TGTGCCAGCAGCCCAGGCAGCAATCAGCCCCAGCATTTT. The encoded protein is CASSPGSNQPQHF.

V and J are TRBV7-9 and TRBJ2-7; D not certain. The CDR3 consists of 12 residues. Germline CDR1 SEHNR, CDR2 FQNEAQ (reference sequence). Trimming took 5 bases from V and 4 from J, leaving 9 bases between them. CDR3 coding DNA: TGTGCCAGCAGCCGATCTTTGTACGAGCAGTACTTC. Its protein is CASSRSLYEQYF.

The chain carries TRBV4-3 and TRBJ2-2; weak D call: TRBD2 (7 bases). V was cut by 5 bases and J by 5 bases, with 24 bases left in between. The CDR3 is made up of 18 amino acids. Germline values: CDR1 LGHNA, CDR2 YSLEER. The CDR3 sequence is CASSYQRTGGGRTGELFF. The CDR3 DNA reads as TGCGCCAGCAGCTACCAACGAACGGGGGGCGGGCGGACCGGGGAGCTGTTTTTT.

This sequence joins TRBV29-1 and TRBJ2-3; possible D gene TRBD2, 5 bases. The CDR3 spans 11 residues. Germline CDR1 SQVTM, CDR2 ANQGSEA. With 4 bases removed from V and 9 bases from J, the gap between germline ends came to 11 bases. The chain's CDR3 is CSVASAATQYF. The CDR3 coding sequence is TGCAGCGTTGCGTCAGCGGCCACGCAGTATTTT.

The gene calls are TRBV28 and TRBJ2-5, with TRBD1 matching 10 bases. With V trimmed by 1 base and J by 5 bases, 10 bases remained unmatched. Germline lookup yields CDR1 MDHEN and CDR2 SYDVKM. CDR3 length: 17 amino acids. The DNA of the CDR3 is TGTGCCAGCAGTTTATTTTCTGGGACAGGGGACCGGGAGACCCAGTACTTC. As protein: CASSLFSGTGDRETQYF.

The rearrangement joins TRBV7-6 to TRBJ1-1, with D unresolved. Germline CDR1 SGHVS, CDR2 FNYEAQ. This CDR3 has 14 residues. V gave up 1 base and J gave up 2 bases, with 8 bases separating them. CDR3 residues: CASSLEGSNTEAFF. For the CDR3, the DNA is TGTGCCAGCAGCTTAGAGGGCAGTAACACTGAAGCTTTCTTT.

The DNA of the CDR3 is TGTGCCAGCAGTGACTGGACAGGAGTCTATGGCTACACCTTC. It is translated as CASSDWTGVYGYTF. The chain employs TRBV6-1 and TRBJ1-2, with TRBD1 identical over 7 bases. With V trimmed by 3 bases and J by 4 bases, 5 bases remained unmatched. Germline CDR1 MNHNS, CDR2 SASEGT. The CDR3 is made up of 14 amino acids.

The CDR3 bases are TGTGCCAGCAGTTACTCGCCGGGGAAACAAGAGCAGTACTTC. Translated: CASSYSPGKQEQYF. The rearrangement joins TRBV6-5 to TRBJ2-7, with D perhaps TRBD2 (5 bases). The CDR3 has 14 amino acids. Germline CDR1 and CDR2: MNHEY and SVGAGI. The V end was cut by 0 bases, the J end by 7 bases, with 13 bases between.

The rearrangement uses TRBV4-2 and TRBJ2-1; TRBD2 matches at 11 bases. V was clipped by 0 bases and J by 0 bases; unmatched bases: 16. The germline CDR1 and CDR2 sequences are LGHNA and YNFKEQ. The CDR3 is 22 residues long. The CDR3: CASSQDNILGLAVLSSYNEQFF. The CDR3 bases are TGTGCCAGCAGCCAAGACAACATTCTGGGACTAGCGGTTCTAAGCTCCTACAATGAGCAGTTCTTC.

This clone was recorded a few times. V usage is TRBV4-2 and J usage is TRBJ1-2, with D uncertain. Between the trimmed V and J ends, which lost 3 bases and 9 bases, there was a span of 14 bases. The CDR3 has 13 residues. CDR1 is LGHNA and CDR2 is YNFKEQ in the germline V gene. The CDR3 here is CASSQTGPGSYTF. CDR3 nucleotide sequence: TGTGCCAGCAGCCAGACCGGACCGGGGAGCTACACCTTC.